This TCR beta chain was identified in a study of blood T cell repertoires in COVID-19 (dated by TCRdb to the early 2020s). General notes on the study: The collaborator samples originated in the United States, Italy and Spain and spanned the acute and convalescent phases of COVID-19. The material from the prospective study consisted of cDNA or gDNA derived from T cells, B-cell-depleted T cells, or PBMCs. Subjects who had been exposed to COVID-19, were actively infected with it, or had recovered from it provided the deeply sampled blood TCRbeta repertoires that made up the dataset. The repertoires were released in a freely available public database intended as a resource for research on the immune response to SARS-CoV-2. The samples were drawn from the first 160 participants of the ongoing ImmuneRACE study and from 950 to 1,500 subjects provided by 6 global collaborators. Nearly every sample came with metadata listing a de-identified subject ID, COVID-19 status, age in years and sex. Where available, HLA class I and class II types were taken from metadata supplied by the sample provider and were not determined by assay-based typing.

Whole blood was collected in K2EDTA tubes by collaborating institutions according to the institutions' own protocols. For TCRbeta analysis, collaborator samples were shipped as frozen whole blood, as isolated PBMCs, or as DNA extracted from either sample type. The study at large found these results: The quantity of clinical and demographic metadata differed by source and by participant and was supplied without curation.

Trimming removed 0 bases from V and 6 bases from J, leaving 6 bases between the germline ends. From its cysteine to its phenylalanine, the CDR3 spans 12 amino acids. Of all the DNA, just the CDR3 is kept, 36 bases in frame from base 1. Taken from the germline V gene, the CDR1 and CDR2 loops are SNHLY and FYNNEI. TCRbeta CDR3 regions were amplified from genomic DNA using the immunoSEQ Assay, a bias-controlled multiplex PCR. Concerning the study's data processing: The number of nucleated cells in each sample was estimated from the amplification of reference gene primers within the assay. To quantify the absolute abundance of each unique TCRbeta CDR3 rearrangement, sequence reads were collapsed and filtered. For each sample, productive Simpson clonality was calculated as the square root of Simpson's diversity index across productive rearrangements. TCRdb's version of the immuneACCESS table is confined to in-frame rearrangements and falls short of the full clone set. An unresolved V gene accounts for under half of the shortfall where checked; the remainder is of unknown origin. That table is the source of V, J and clone size, and D and trimming were worked out from the DNA. The sample table lists around 200,000 clones, around 80% of them with a count of one. The top ten clonotypes cover around 2.8% of the sample.

As regards this clone: Its cognate antigen has yet to be identified. Per-nucleotide qualities are absent, and no much larger clonotype sits a single base away.

This sequence uses TRBV2 and TRBJ2-7; 5 matching bases give a weak D call of TRBD2. Sequencing was carried out using peripheral blood. This receptor was obtained from a woman over 75 with active or convalescent COVID-19. The nucleotide sequence is TGTGCCAGCAGTGAAGCCGGGGTCGAGCAGTACTTC. Translated, it reads CASSEAGVEQYF.